The 21 T cell receptor beta chains presented below share a single source sample, sequenced in a study of spatial heterogeneity in lung cancer. Study conclusions and caveats: The number of expanded tumor alpha and beta chains correlated with mutation number.

One entry per CDR3 protein results from TCRdb running MiXCR on the 5' RACE reads. Seen here are around 16,000 distinct CDR3 sequences, around 6.8% observed once, and the top ten hold around a fifth. Time point here: sample taken at primary tumor resection. The antigens for these receptors are not known. Sequenced material: lung tumor tissue, taken at surgery. Receptors originate from a female donor with early-stage non-small cell lung cancer.

A word on this clonotype: With a much larger clone just one base away, this may be a read error. The CDR3 does not close with the conserved phenylalanine or tryptophan, likely indicating a read error. V is TRBV14 and J is TRBJ2-4; TRBD2 matches at 8 bases. This CDR3 has 12 residues. Germline V gene data show CDR1 as SGHDN and CDR2 as FVKESK. V was pared by 8 bases and J by 8 bases, with 5 bases of the junction left unmatched. The CDR3 bases are TGTGCCAGCGGGTCGACTAGCGACATTCAGTACTCC. Translating gives CASGSTSDIQYS.

The V call is TRBV20-1, the J call TRBJ2-5; 12 positions match TRBD2. The CDR3 has 16 amino acids. CDR1 and CDR2 from the germline V gene are DFQATT and SNEGSKA (reference sequence). Trimming at V came to 5 bases and at J to 4 bases, leaving 11 bases not matched to a gene. The CDR3 spells CSADFPGLAGLETQYF. In DNA, the CDR3 is TGCAGTGCTGACTTTCCCGGACTAGCGGGATTAGAGACCCAGTACTTC.

This clonotype was recorded at least ten times. The chain joins TRBV13 to TRBJ1-1, with a possible D match to TRBD1 (5 bases). Germline assignment: CDR1 PRHDT and CDR2 FYEKMQ (reference sequence). There are 14 residues in the CDR3. V was cut by 4 bases and J by 4 bases, with 13 bases left in between. DNA of the CDR3: TGTGCCAGCAGCTCCAGTCGGGGGAGCACTGAAGCTTTCTTT. Amino acids: CASSSSRGSTEAFF.

The sample holds many counts of this clonotype. The genes are TRBV11-2 and TRBJ2-7; 7 bases are a match to TRBD2. In germline, CDR1 is SGHAT, CDR2 FQNNGV. The CDR3 has 14 residues. V was clipped by 7 bases and J by 4 bases; unmatched bases: 10. CDR3 protein: CASNPSGSPYEQYF. The CDR3 region has the DNA TGTGCCAGCAACCCTAGCGGCAGCCCTTACGAGCAGTACTTC.

In regard to this clonotype: With a much larger clone just one base away, this may be a read error. As the CDR3 is not closed by the conserved phenylalanine or tryptophan, this likely results from a read error. The V call is TRBV6-1, the J call TRBJ2-7; D call uncertain. Trimming stripped 8 bases from V and 4 bases from J, with 12 bases between. Germline V lookup: CDR1 MNHNS, CDR2 SASEGT. The CDR3 sequence is 12 residues long. The CDR3 loop is CASASVGYEQYL. CDR3 DNA sequence: TGTGCCAGCGCCTCGGTCGGATACGAGCAGTACTTA.

At least ten counts were recorded for this clonotype. The chain links TRBV20-1 to TRBJ2-7; no firm D call. The CDR3 is 15 residues long. V shed 5 bases and J shed 4 bases, with 21 bases lying between them. From germline, CDR1 is DFQATT and CDR2 SNEGSKA (reference sequence). CDR3 residues: CSASTTRVSLYEQYF. The CDR3 bases are TGCAGTGCTTCTACAACACGGGTATCCTTATACGAGCAGTACTTC.

This clonotype was counted a few times. V is TRBV7-2 and J is TRBJ1-1; no firm D call. Trimming shortened V by 5 bases and J by 0 bases, and 10 bases separated the two germline ends. CDR3 length: 14 residues. Germline V gene lookup returns CDR1 SGHTA and CDR2 FQGNSA. In DNA, the CDR3 is TGTGCCAGCAGCCCCCGGACGGTGAACACTGAAGCTTTCTTT. Amino acids: CASSPRTVNTEAFF.

This clonotype has only a few counts. This rearrangement joins TRBV5-1 to TRBJ1-6, with D possibly TRBD1 on 5 matching bases. Germline loops: CDR1 SGHRS, CDR2 YFSETQ. Trimming removed 4 bases from V and 7 bases from J, with 12 bases in between. This CDR3 has 14 amino acids. The CDR3 is CASSPYGGNSPLHF. Written as DNA, the CDR3 is TGCGCCAGCAGCCCCTATGGGGGGAATTCACCCCTCCACTTT.

Ten or more counts support this clonotype. CDR3 bases: TGTGCCAGCAGCTTATATTCGACCCCTCAAGAGACCCAGTACTTC. Encoded protein: CASSLYSTPQETQYF. The chain uses TRBV7-3 and TRBJ2-5; unclear D gene. This CDR3 has 15 amino acids. CDR1 SGHTA and CDR2 FQGTGA come from the germline V gene. The V end was cut by 2 bases, the J end by 2 bases, with 12 bases between.

Many counts were recorded for this clonotype. The V call is TRBV25-1, the J call TRBJ2-3; D might be TRBD2 (6 bases). From germline, CDR1 is MGHDK and CDR2 SYGVNS. The CDR3 extends over 15 amino acids. Deletions cut 4 bases from V and 2 bases from J, with 13 bases between. The CDR3 sequence: CASSVSGYATDTQYF. The CDR3 DNA sequence: TGTGCCAGCAGTGTTAGCGGCTATGCCACAGATACGCAGTATTTT.

J is TRBJ2-2 and V is TRBV20-1, with TRBD2 identical over 8 bases. Trimming cost V 5 bases and J 3 bases; bases outside gene matches: 5. The CDR3 runs to 14 residues. CDR1 is DFQATT and CDR2 is SNEGSKA in the germline V gene (reference sequence). The DNA of the CDR3 is TGCAGTGCTTTAGCGGGGTATGACACCGGGGAGCTGTTTTTT. It encodes CSALAGYDTGELFF.

There are many counts of this clonotype. The rearrangement uses TRBV28 and TRBJ2-6; unclear D gene. The CDR3 is made up of 14 amino acids. Germline V gives CDR1 MDHEN, CDR2 SYDVKM. Deletions cut 8 bases from V and 0 bases from J, with 8 bases between. The CDR3 spells CASSGRSGANVLTF. In nucleotides, the CDR3 is TGTGCCAGCTCGGGCCGCTCTGGGGCCAACGTCCTGACTTTC. The full variable domain, completed using reference TRBV28 and TRBJ2-6, is DVKVTQSSRYLVKRTGEKVFLECVQDMDHENMFWYRQDPGLGLRLIYFSYDVKMKEKGDIPEGYSVSREKKERFSLILESASTNQTSMYLCASSGRSGANVLTFGAGSRLTVL.

In this sample, this clonotype turned up many times. The chain employs TRBV29-1 and TRBJ2-3; D perhaps matches TRBD2 (7 bases). This CDR3 is built from 16 residues. CDR1 is SQVTM, CDR2 ANQGSEA, per germline. Trimming took off 6 bases at V and 2 bases at J, with 21 bases between the two ends. The CDR3 region is CSVGSLGGRDTDTQYF. The CDR3 DNA reads as TGCAGCGTCGGTAGCCTGGGGGGGCGGGACACAGATACGCAGTATTTT.

This clonotype was observed a handful of times. The V call is TRBV30, the J call TRBJ1-1; weak D call: TRBD1 (6 bases). CDR3 length: 16 residues. The germline V gene has CDR1 GTSNPN and CDR2 SVGIG (reference sequence). Trimming stripped 0 bases from V and 6 bases from J, with 20 bases between. This CDR3 is CAWSVSGARPYAEAFF. The CDR3 region has the DNA TGTGCCTGGAGTGTCTCAGGGGCGCGGCCCTACGCTGAAGCTTTCTTT.

This clonotype appeared many times. The V and J genes are TRBV6-5 and TRBJ1-1; D uncertain. Looked up from germline, CDR1 is MNHEY and CDR2 is SVGAGI. V gave up 6 bases and J gave up 1 base, with 12 bases separating them. This CDR3 is 14 amino acids long. The CDR3 loop reads CASRASVANTEAFF. The DNA of the CDR3 is TGTGCCAGCAGAGCCTCGGTTGCGAACACTGAAGCTTTCTTT.

This clonotype has a count of ten or more. The rearrangement links TRBV5-1 to TRBJ1-3, with unresolved D. CDR1 is SGHRS, CDR2 YFSETQ, per germline. V was shortened by 0 bases and J by 0 bases, with 7 bases between the two germline ends. This CDR3 has 15 amino acids. The CDR3 here is CASSLEPTSGNTIYF. In DNA form, the CDR3 reads TGCGCCAGCAGCTTGGAGCCAACCTCTGGAAACACCATATATTTT.

In this sample, this clonotype turned up many times. The J gene is TRBJ1-2, the V gene TRBV5-1; 10 bases fit TRBD1. This CDR3 has 17 residues. After removal of 4 bases from V and 6 bases from J, the junction contained 15 bases not matched to a gene. Germline values: CDR1 SGHRS, CDR2 YFSETQ. CDR3 DNA sequence: TGCGCCAGCAGCCTAGACCCCGCGACAGGGGGCGCCGATGGCTACACCTTC. Translating it yields CASSLDPATGGADGYTF.

This clonotype showed up just a few times. The chain combines TRBV6-5 with TRBJ2-2; no clear D gene. The V gene lost 2 bases and the J gene lost 0 bases, with 7 bases spanning the gap. Germline CDR1 MNHEY, CDR2 SVGAGI. The CDR3 extends over 15 amino acids. CDR3: CASSYQPSNTGELFF. The CDR3 nucleotides read TGTGCCAGCAGTTACCAGCCATCGAACACCGGGGAGCTGTTTTTT.

Many counts were recorded for this clonotype. The chain recombines TRBV7-9 with TRBJ1-1; the D is unclear. The germline gives CDR1 SEHNR, CDR2 FQNEAQ (reference sequence). Trimming cost V 1 base and J 7 bases, with 13 bases left between them. The CDR3 loop spans 14 amino acids. Here the CDR3 reads CASSLVRETREAFF. In DNA form, the CDR3 reads TGTGCCAGCAGCTTAGTGCGTGAGACACGTGAAGCTTTCTTT.

This clonotype was found many times. The V call is TRBV20-1, the J call TRBJ2-1; 8 bases are a match to TRBD2. V lost 0 bases to trimming and J lost 4 bases; unmatched junction nucleotides: 5. Germline assignment: CDR1 DFQATT and CDR2 SNEGSKA (reference sequence). The CDR3 sequence is 15 residues long. CDR3 protein: CSAREVAGGYNEQFF. The CDR3 coding sequence is TGCAGTGCTAGAGAGGTGGCGGGGGGTTACAATGAGCAGTTCTTC.

This clonotype was seen repeatedly, ten times or more. The chain uses TRBV15 and TRBJ2-7; D gene ambiguous. The length of the CDR3 is 17 residues. V lost 0 bases and J 2 bases, leaving 17 bases between the germline ends. Per germline, CDR1 LNHNV and CDR2 YYDKDF (reference sequence). CDR3 sequence reads: CATSREGIYGDTYEQYF. Written as DNA, the CDR3 is TGTGCCACCAGCAGAGAGGGGATTTACGGAGATACCTACGAGCAGTACTTC.